This T cell receptor (beta chain) was observed in a study of T cell responses to AZD1222 COVID-19 vaccine. Findings and limits, study-wide: After two AZD1222 doses, spike-specific TCR breadth and depth rose versus day 0.

Repertoires were generated with immunoSEQ multiplex PCR, while TCRdb's copy carries only in-frame clones and drops some. The sample holds 80,000 to 90,000 clones, around 91% seen once. In the case of this clone: Its matching antigen is unknown.

Source: peripheral blood, taken on day 0 of MenACWY control vaccination. The sequence was collected from an adult in good health.

The DNA of the CDR3 is TGTGCCAGCAGTTACCCCGGACAGGGGAGTCCCTACGAGCAGTACTTC. It specifies CASSYPGQGSPYEQYF. This rearrangement joins TRBV6-2 or TRBV6-3 to TRBJ2-7, with 9 bases fitting TRBD1. Looked up from germline, CDR1 is MNHEY and CDR2 is SVGEGT. This CDR3 contains 16 residues. V lost 2 bases and J lost 2; bases outside the gene matches: 7.